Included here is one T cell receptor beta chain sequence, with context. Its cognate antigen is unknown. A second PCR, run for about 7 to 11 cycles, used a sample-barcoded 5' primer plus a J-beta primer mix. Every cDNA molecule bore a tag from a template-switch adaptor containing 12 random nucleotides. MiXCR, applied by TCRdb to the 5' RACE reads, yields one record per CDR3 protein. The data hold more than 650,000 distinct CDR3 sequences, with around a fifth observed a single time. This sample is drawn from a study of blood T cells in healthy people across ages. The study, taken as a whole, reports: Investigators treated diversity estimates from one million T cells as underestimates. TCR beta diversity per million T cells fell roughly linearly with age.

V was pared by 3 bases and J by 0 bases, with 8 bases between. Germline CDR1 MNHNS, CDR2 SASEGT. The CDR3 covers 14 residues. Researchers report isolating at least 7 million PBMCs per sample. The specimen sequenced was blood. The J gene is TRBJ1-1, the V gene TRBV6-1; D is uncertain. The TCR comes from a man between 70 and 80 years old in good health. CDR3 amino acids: CASSDWSLNTEAFF. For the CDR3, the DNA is TGTGCCAGCAGTGATTGGAGCCTGAACACTGAAGCTTTCTTT.